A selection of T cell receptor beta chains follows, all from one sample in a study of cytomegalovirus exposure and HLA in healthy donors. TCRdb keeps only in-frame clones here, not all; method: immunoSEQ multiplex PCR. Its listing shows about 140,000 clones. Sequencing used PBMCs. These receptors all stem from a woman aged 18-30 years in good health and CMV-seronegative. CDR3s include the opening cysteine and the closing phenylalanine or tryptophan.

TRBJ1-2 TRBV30 CAWSGSENYGYTF
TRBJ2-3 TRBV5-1 CASSSGLAATDTQYF
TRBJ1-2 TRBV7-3 CASSLFGPGGANYGYTF
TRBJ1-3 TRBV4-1 CASSQLGLSSGNTIYF
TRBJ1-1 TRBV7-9 CASGSEVNTEAFF
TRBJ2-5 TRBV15 CATSRDQGKETQYF
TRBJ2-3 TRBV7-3 CASSLTLSTDTQYF
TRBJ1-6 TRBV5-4 CASSDRQGSFGFSPLHF
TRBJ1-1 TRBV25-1 CASSEYSSGGEAFF
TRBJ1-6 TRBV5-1 CASTLGDSKNSPLHF
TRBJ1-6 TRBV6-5 CASSDRIYNSPLHF
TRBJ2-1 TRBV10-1 CASSEASDNRIQFF
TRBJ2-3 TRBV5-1 CASSYNRAIGTDTQYF
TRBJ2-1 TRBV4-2 CASSPSGGSYNEQFF
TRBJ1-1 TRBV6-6 CASTLGPERTEAFF
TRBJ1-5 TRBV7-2 CASSLGPDSNQPQHF
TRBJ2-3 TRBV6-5 CASHRTITDTQYF
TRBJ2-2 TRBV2 CASSQDYYNTGELFF
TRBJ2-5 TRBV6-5 CASSYSSPRPGGTQYF
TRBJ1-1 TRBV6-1 CASSERDRATEAFF
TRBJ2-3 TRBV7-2 CASSLGSEDTQYF
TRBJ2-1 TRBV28 CASSPPQGGNEQFF
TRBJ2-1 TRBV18 CASSPESGRSYNEQFF
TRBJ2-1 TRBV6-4 CASSDGSQGTEQFF